A single sample gave rise to the 27 T cell receptor beta chains below, sequenced in a study of blood T cells in healthy people across ages (dated by TCRdb to the mid-2010s). Library creation used 5' RACE. The sequencer listed for this sample is Illumina HiSeq 2500. The second PCR ran for roughly 6 to 11 cycles and used a J-beta primer mix along with a sample-barcoded 5' primer. Using fastp at Q25 and MiXCR, TCRdb reprocessed the public reads and kept productive beta chains. Identical CDR3 protein sequences are pooled into one entry, listed with their most common genes and DNA. Counted in this sample were approximately 800,000 distinct CDR3 sequences; approximately 25% of them appeared once. The top ten hold roughly 3.5% of the sample. The data also belong to a second study, concerning T cells of mothers and their children.

Sequencing was done on a sample of blood. The receptors were gathered from a boy aged 5-17 years in good health.

V and J are TRBV7-9 and TRBJ2-5; 9 nucleotides align to TRBD1. CDR1 and CDR2 (germline): SEHNR, FQNEAQ (reference sequence). Germline trimming cut 5 bases from V and 5 bases from J; bases unmatched to any gene: 12. There are 16 residues in the CDR3. The CDR3 loop is CASSPRGTGLEETQYF. The CDR3 coding sequence is TGTGCCAGCAGCCCCCGAGGGACAGGGTTGGAGGAGACCCAGTACTTC.

This sequence joins TRBV2 and TRBJ2-1, with 7 bases lining up with TRBD2. The CDR3 totals 15 residues. The V segment lost 9 bases and the J segment 4 bases; nucleotides outside the gene matches: 12. Germline loops: CDR1 SNHLY, CDR2 FYNNEI. CDR3 region: CASTTGTTSYNEQFF. The CDR3 bases are TGTGCCAGTACTACCGGGACTACCTCGTACAATGAGCAGTTCTTC.

This clonotype has only a few counts. The germline gene is not matched at one end of the junction; a read error may be the cause. The chain couples TRBV5-1 to TRBJ2-5; 12 nucleotides match TRBD2. Germline values: CDR1 SGHRS, CDR2 YFSETQ. The CDR3 spans 17 residues. CDR3: CASSPGLAGNRVETQYF. CDR3 coding DNA: TGTGCCAGCAGCCCAGGACTAGCGGGAAACAGGGTAGAGACCCAGTACTTC.

V and J are TRBV20-1 and TRBJ2-7; 7 bases agree with TRBD1. CDR1 and CDR2 (germline): DFQATT, SNEGSKA (reference sequence). The ends lost 4 bases at V and 4 bases at J; junction bases unmatched: 1. This CDR3 comprises 11 residues. Here the CDR3 DNA reads TGCAGTGCTATGACAGGGTACGAGCAGTACTTC. Translated, it gives CSAMTGYEQYF.

The chain employs TRBV20-1 and TRBJ1-6, with D possibly TRBD1 on 5 matching bases. Trimming removed 1 base from V and 18 bases from J, with 16 bases in between. The CDR3 is 12 amino acids. Germline CDR1 reads DFQATT; CDR2 reads SNEGSKA (reference sequence). The chain's CDR3 is CSARGDSMSHHF. CDR3 nucleotides: TGCAGTGCTAGAGGGGACTCAATGAGCCACCACTTT.

V gene TRBV12-3 or TRBV12-4 combines with J gene TRBJ1-2; 7 nucleotides align to TRBD1. The CDR3 sequence is 15 residues long. With V trimmed by 1 base and J by 8 bases, 10 bases remained unmatched. DNA of the CDR3: TGTGCCAGCAGTTTAGTCTGGGACAGCCCCAGGGGCTACACCTTC. This codes for CASSLVWDSPRGYTF.

A few counts support this clonotype. The rearrangement links TRBV29-1 to TRBJ2-2; no reliable D call. The CDR3 sequence is 11 residues long. The germline gives CDR1 SQVTM, CDR2 ANQGSEA. Trimming removed 4 bases from V and 2 bases from J, with 2 bases in between. The CDR3 coding sequence is TGCAGCGTTGTAAACACCGGGGAGCTGTTTTTT. Translated: CSVVNTGELFF.

The genes are TRBV21-1 and TRBJ2-5; the table assigns TRBD1, which was not confirmed against the DNA. The J call may be wrong; the DNA end is better matched by TRBJ2-7. TRBV21-1 has pseudogene status. CDR3 size: 16 residues. CDR3 residues: CASSRQTGNFSYEQYF. The CDR3 DNA reads as TGTGCCAGCAGCCGCCAAACAGGGAACTTCTCCTACGAGCAGTACTTC.

The chain recombines TRBV6-2 or TRBV6-3 with TRBJ1-5; D might be TRBD1 (5 bases). With 6 bases removed from V and 3 bases from J, the gap between germline ends came to 6 bases. This CDR3 is built from 12 residues. The V gene's germline CDR1 is MNHEY and CDR2 SVGEGT. The CDR3 sequence is CASRGLNQPQHF. The CDR3, as DNA: TGTGCCAGCAGGGGACTCAATCAGCCCCAGCATTTT.

In this sample, this clonotype turned up a few times. The chain couples TRBV6-1 to TRBJ1-4; D is ambiguous. CDR1 MNHNS and CDR2 SASEGT come from the germline V gene. The V end was cut by 8 bases, the J end by 6 bases, with 13 bases between. The CDR3 extends over 13 amino acids. CDR3 loop: CASGGRRDEKLFF. CDR3 nucleotide sequence: TGTGCCAGCGGTGGAAGACGCGATGAAAAACTGTTTTTT.

This clonotype was seen at least ten times. This chain connects TRBV6-2 or TRBV6-3 to TRBJ1-1; D remains unclear. Per germline, CDR1 MNHEY and CDR2 SVGEGT. Trimming shortened V by 7 bases and J by 0 bases, and 15 bases separated the two germline ends. The CDR3 loop spans 15 amino acids. The DNA for the CDR3 is TGTGCCAGCACTGTAGACCCGCGCCTGAACACTGAAGCTTTCTTT. Translating it yields CASTVDPRLNTEAFF.

This clonotype was picked up a small number of times. The rearrangement joins TRBV5-5 to TRBJ2-1, with 12 bases fitting TRBD1. CDR3 length equals 17 residues. Germline V gene data show CDR1 as SGHKS and CDR2 as YYEKEE (reference sequence). V lost 4 bases and J lost 0; bases outside the gene matches: 5. In DNA, the CDR3 is TGTGCCAGCAGCACCGGGACAGGGGGCCTCTCCTACAATGAGCAGTTCTTC. Translation gives CASSTGTGGLSYNEQFF.

The chain links TRBV12-3 or TRBV12-4 to TRBJ1-5; D is ambiguous. Deletions cut 0 bases from V and 5 bases from J, with 11 bases between. The CDR3 contains 15 residues. The CDR3 loop reads CASSLAGAVHQPQHF. In DNA form, the CDR3 reads TGTGCCAGCAGTTTAGCGGGCGCAGTTCATCAGCCCCAGCATTTT.

This clonotype has more than one count but fewer than ten. The rearrangement links TRBV29-1 to TRBJ2-7; D is perhaps TRBD1 or TRBD2 (5 bases each). The V end was cut by 5 bases, the J end by 9 bases, with 17 bases between. CDR3 length: 12 amino acids. Germline CDR1 reads SQVTM; CDR2 reads ANQGSEA. The CDR3 region is CSVLGRESGQYF. The CDR3 DNA sequence: TGCAGCGTTCTGGGACGGGAATCGGGGCAGTACTTC.

This chain joins TRBV7-8 and TRBJ1-2, with a possible D match to TRBD1 (5 bases). The V end lost 5 bases, the J end lost 5 bases, and 12 bases lay between the germline ends. Per germline, CDR1 SGHVS and CDR2 FQNEAQ. CDR3 length equals 13 residues. DNA for the CDR3: TGTGCCAGCAGCCACACCTCAGGGTATGGCTACACCTTC. This encodes CASSHTSGYGYTF.

J is TRBJ2-3 and V is TRBV12-3 or TRBV12-4; D uncertain. V dropped 2 bases and J dropped 3 bases, with 12 bases sitting between them. The CDR3 length is 15 residues. For the CDR3, the DNA is TGTGCCAGCAGTTTATGGGCCTGTCAAACAGATACGCAGTATTTT. The encoded protein is CASSLWACQTDTQYF.

The chain employs TRBV6-2 or TRBV6-3 and TRBJ2-5; D gene unclear. CDR1 is MNHEY, CDR2 SVGEGT, per germline. The CDR3 runs 14 residues. Trimming removed 7 bases from V and 2 bases from J, with 14 bases in between. The CDR3 coding sequence is TGTGCCAGCACCACCCTGTCCGGGCAAGAGACCCAGTACTTC. Protein sequence: CASTTLSGQETQYF.

The chain combines TRBV14 with TRBJ2-1; 10 nucleotides agree with TRBD1. The CDR3 contains 16 residues. V lost 4 bases to trimming and J lost 7 bases; unmatched junction nucleotides: 10. The germline CDR1 and CDR2 sequences are SGHDN and FVKESK. The CDR3: CASSRKWGQGTNEQFF. In nucleotides, the CDR3 is TGTGCCAGCAGCCGGAAATGGGGACAGGGGACGAATGAGCAGTTCTTC. The full variable domain, with the rest looked up from reference TRBV14 and TRBJ2-1, is EAGVTQFPSHSVIEKGQTVTLRCDPISGHDNLYWYRRVMGKEIKFLLHFVKESKQDESGMPNNRFLAERTGGTYSTLKVQPAELEDSGVYFCASSRKWGQGTNEQFFGPGTRLTVL.

The chain joins TRBV12-3 or TRBV12-4 to TRBJ2-5; D not resolved. The DNA matches TRBJ2-1 better at its end, which makes the J call doubtful. This CDR3 contains 14 residues. The CDR3 here is CASSLRTENDEQFF. The CDR3 DNA reads TGTGCCAGCAGTCTGAGGACCGAGAACGATGAGCAGTTCTTC.

This clonotype was found a few times. V gene TRBV16 combines with J gene TRBJ2-5, with 7 bases that match TRBD1. CDR3 length: 13 amino acids. Germline V lookup: CDR1 KGHSY, CDR2 FQNENV. J gave up 11 bases and V 3 bases, and 9 bases lay outside the gene matches. In DNA, the CDR3 is TGTGCCAGCAGCCAGACAGGGTTGGGAGAGCAGTACTTC. It is translated as CASSQTGLGEQYF.

In its sample, this clonotype was seen a few times. The chain combines TRBV4-3 with TRBJ2-1; D not certain. Germline values: CDR1 LGHNA, CDR2 YSLEER. CDR3 length equals 14 residues. The V and J ends lost 0 bases and 2 bases respectively, with 5 bases between them. This CDR3 reads CASSQEKAYNEQFF. The CDR3 bases are TGCGCCAGCAGCCAAGAGAAGGCCTACAATGAGCAGTTCTTC.

This clonotype occurred a few times. The chain is built from TRBV7-3 and TRBJ2-3; 10 bases are shared with TRBD2. The germline gives CDR1 SGHTA, CDR2 FQGTGA. V gave up 5 bases and J gave up 4 bases; unmatched junction bases: 3. The CDR3 consists of 14 residues. The DNA for the CDR3 is TGTGCCAGCAGCCGAGCGGGGGGGCCAGATACGCAGTATTTT. Protein sequence: CASSRAGGPDTQYF.

Worth noting for this clonotype: A read error may account for a junction end that differs from germline. The V gene is TRBV7-2, the J gene TRBJ2-5, with 8 bases matching TRBD1. The length of the CDR3 is 14 residues. Germline CDR1 and CDR2: SGHTA and FQGNSA. This CDR3 is CASSVGQGRKTRYF. CDR3 in DNA: TGTGCCAGCAGCGTCGGACAGGGACGGAAGACCCGGTACTTC.

The rearrangement uses TRBV5-1 and TRBJ2-3, with TRBD2 matching over 10 bases. V shed 2 bases and J 4 bases; nucleotides not matched to a gene: 10. The germline V gene has CDR1 SGHRS and CDR2 YFSETQ. The CDR3 totals 17 residues. CDR3 protein: CASSLAGGPTGADTQYF. The CDR3 DNA reads TGCGCCAGCAGCTTAGCGGGAGGGCCGACGGGAGCAGATACGCAGTATTTT.

In DNA, the CDR3 is TGTGCCACGACCGTTAGCGGGAGTAGTAACACCGGGGAGCTGTTTTTT. This translates into CATTVSGSSNTGELFF. The genes are TRBV27 and TRBJ2-2, with 9 bases aligning to TRBD2. The germline CDR1 and CDR2 sequences are MNHEY and SMNVEV (reference sequence). This CDR3 is 16 amino acids long. Germline trimming cut 10 bases from V and 2 bases from J; bases unmatched to any gene: 11.

A remark on this clonotype: One end of the junction varies from germline; a read error may be responsible. The chain uses TRBV7-3 and TRBJ2-3; D possibly matches TRBD1 or TRBD2 (5 bases each). Germline assignment: CDR1 SGHTA and CDR2 FQGTGA. This CDR3 spans 14 amino acids. CDR3 sequence: CASSTTPMGDTQYF. For the CDR3, the DNA is TGTGCCAGCAGCACAACACCGATGGGGGATACGCAGTACTTT.

Points on this clonotype: At one end, the junction sequence differs from germline, possibly due to a read error. The chain's CDR3 is CASTLTGPKFDTDTQYF. Here the CDR3 DNA reads TGTGCCAGCACTTTAACCGGGCCTAAATTCGACACAGACACGCAGTATTTT. This chain connects TRBV28 to TRBJ2-3; D unresolved. The CDR3 is 17 residues long. Germline lookup yields CDR1 MDHEN and CDR2 SYDVKM.